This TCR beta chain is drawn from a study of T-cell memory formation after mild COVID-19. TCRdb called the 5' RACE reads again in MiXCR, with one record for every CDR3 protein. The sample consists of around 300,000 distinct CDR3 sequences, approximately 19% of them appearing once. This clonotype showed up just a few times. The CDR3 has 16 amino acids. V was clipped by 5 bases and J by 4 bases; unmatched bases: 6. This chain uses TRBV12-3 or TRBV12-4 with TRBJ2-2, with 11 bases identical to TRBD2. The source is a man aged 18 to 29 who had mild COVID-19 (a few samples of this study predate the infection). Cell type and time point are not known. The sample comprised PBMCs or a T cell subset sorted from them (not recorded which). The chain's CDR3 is CASSPFTSGGTGELFF. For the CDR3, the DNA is TGTGCCAGCAGTCCCTTTACTAGCGGGGGCACCGGGGAGCTGTTTTTT.